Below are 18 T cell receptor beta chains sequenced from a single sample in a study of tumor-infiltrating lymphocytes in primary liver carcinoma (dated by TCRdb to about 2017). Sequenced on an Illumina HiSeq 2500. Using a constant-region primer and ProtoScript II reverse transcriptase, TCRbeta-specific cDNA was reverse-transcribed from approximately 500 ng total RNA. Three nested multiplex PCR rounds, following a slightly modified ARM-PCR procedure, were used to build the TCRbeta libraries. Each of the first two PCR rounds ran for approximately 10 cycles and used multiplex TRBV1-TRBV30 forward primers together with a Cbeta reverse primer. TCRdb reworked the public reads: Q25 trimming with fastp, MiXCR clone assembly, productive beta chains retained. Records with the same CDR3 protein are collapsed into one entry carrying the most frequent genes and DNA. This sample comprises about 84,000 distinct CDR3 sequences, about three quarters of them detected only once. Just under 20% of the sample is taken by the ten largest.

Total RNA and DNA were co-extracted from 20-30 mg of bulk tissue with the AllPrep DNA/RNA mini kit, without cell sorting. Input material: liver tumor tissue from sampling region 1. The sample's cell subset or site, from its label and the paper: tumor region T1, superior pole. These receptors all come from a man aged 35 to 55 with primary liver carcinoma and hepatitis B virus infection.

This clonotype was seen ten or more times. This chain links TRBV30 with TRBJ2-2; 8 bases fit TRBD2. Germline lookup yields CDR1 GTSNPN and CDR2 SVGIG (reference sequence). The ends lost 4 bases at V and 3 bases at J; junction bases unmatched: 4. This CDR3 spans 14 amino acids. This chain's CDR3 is CAWKRAGDTGELFF. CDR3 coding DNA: TGTGCCTGGAAGCGAGCGGGAGACACCGGGGAGCTGTTTTTT.

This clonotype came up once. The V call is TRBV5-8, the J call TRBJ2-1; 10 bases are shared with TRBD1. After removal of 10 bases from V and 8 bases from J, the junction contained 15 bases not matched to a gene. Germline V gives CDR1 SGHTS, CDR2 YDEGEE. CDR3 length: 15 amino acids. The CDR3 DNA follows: TGTGCCGACAGCTCCTGGACAGGGGGTTTCGATGAGCAGTTCTTC. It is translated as CADSSWTGGFDEQFF.

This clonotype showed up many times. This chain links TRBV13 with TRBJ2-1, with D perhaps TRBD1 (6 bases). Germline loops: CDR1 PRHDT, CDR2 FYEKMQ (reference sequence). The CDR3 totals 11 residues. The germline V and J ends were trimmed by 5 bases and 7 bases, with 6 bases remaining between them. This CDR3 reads CASSDRNEQFF. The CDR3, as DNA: TGTGCCAGCAGCGACAGGAATGAGCAGTTCTTC.

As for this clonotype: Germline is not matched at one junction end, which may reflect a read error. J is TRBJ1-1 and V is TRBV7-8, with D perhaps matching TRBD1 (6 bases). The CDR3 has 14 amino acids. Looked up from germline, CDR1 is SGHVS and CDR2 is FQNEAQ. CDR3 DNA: TGTGCCAGTAGCTTAAGGGGGATAGGCACTGAAGCTTTCTTT. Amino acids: CASSLRGIGTEAFF.

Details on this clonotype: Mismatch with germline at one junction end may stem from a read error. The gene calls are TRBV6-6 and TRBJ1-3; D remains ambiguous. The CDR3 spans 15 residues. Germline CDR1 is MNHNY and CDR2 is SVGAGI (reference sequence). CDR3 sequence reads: CASSLDATTGNTIYF. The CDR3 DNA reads TGTGCTAGCAGTTTGGACGCAACCACAGGAAACACCATATATTTT.

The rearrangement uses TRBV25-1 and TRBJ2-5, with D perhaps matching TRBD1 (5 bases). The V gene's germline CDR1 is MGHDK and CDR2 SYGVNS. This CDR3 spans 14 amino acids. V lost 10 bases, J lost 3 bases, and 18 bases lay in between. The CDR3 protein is CATSRQGGEETQYF. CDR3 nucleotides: TGTGCCACCTCCCGGCAGGGTGGGGAAGAGACCCAGTACTTC. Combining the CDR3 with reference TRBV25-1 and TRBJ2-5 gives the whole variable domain EADIYQTPRYLVIGTGKKITLECSQTMGHDKMYWYQQDPGMELHLIHYSYGVNSTEKGDLSSESTVSRIRTEHFPLTLESARPSHTSQYLCATSRQGGEETQYFGPGTRLLVL.

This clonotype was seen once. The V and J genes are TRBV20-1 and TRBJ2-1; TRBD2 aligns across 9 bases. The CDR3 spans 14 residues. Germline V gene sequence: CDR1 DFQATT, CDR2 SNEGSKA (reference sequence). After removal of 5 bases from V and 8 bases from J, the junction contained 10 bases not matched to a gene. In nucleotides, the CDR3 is TGCAGTGCTCCGAAAGGGGCTAGCGGGGATGAGCAGTTCTTC. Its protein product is CSAPKGASGDEQFF.

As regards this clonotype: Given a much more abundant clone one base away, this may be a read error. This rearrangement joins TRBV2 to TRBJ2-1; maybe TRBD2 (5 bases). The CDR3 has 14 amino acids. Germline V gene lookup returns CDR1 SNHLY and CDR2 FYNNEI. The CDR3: CVSSDSETFNEQFF. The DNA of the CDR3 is TGTGTCAGCAGTGATAGCGAGACTTTCAATGAGCAGTTCTTC.

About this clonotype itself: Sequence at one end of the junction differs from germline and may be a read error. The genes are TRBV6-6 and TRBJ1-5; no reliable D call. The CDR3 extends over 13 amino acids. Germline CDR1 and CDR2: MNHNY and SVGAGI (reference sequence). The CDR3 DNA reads TGTGCCAGCAGGGACGGTAGCAATCAGCACCAGCATTTC. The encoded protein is CASRDGSNQHQHF.

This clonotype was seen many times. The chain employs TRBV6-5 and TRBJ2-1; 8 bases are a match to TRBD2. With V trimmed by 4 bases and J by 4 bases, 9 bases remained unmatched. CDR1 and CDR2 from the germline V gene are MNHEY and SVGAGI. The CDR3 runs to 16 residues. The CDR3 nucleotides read TGTGCCAGCAGTTCCCCGGCAGCGGGAGCTTACAATGAGCAGTTCTTC. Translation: CASSSPAAGAYNEQFF.

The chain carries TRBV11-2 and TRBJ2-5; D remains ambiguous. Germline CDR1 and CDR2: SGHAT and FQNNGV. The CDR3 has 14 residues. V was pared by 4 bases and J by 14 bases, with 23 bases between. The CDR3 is CASSSTRILLSHYF. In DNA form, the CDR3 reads TGTGCCAGCAGCTCGACGAGGATATTATTGTCGCACTACTTC.

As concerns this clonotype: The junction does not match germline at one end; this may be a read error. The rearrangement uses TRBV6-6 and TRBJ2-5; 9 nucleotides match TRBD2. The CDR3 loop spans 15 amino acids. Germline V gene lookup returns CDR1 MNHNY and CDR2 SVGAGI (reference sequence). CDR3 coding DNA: TGCGCCGGCAGTTACGGGACTAGCTTTGGGGAGACCCAGTACTTC. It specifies CAGSYGTSFGETQYF.

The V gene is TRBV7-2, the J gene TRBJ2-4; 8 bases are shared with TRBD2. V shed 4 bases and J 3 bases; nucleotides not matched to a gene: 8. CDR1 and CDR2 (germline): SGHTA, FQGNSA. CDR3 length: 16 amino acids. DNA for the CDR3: TGTGCCAGCAGCTACACTAGCGGAGGGGGCAAAAACATTCAGTACTTC. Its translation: CASSYTSGGGKNIQYF.

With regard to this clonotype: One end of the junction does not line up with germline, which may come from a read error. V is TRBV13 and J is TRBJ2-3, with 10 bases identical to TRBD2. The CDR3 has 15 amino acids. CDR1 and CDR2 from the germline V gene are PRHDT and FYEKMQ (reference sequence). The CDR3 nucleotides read TGTGCCAGCATCTTATCAGCGGGAGGGGCAGATACGCAGTATTTT. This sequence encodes CASILSAGGADTQYF.

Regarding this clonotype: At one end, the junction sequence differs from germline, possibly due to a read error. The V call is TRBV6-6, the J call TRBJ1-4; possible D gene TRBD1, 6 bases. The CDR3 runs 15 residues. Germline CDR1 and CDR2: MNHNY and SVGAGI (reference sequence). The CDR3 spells CVSMPAGGRGEKLFF. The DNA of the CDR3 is TGTGTCAGCATGCCCGCTGGGGGGCGCGGTGAAAAACTGTTTTTT.

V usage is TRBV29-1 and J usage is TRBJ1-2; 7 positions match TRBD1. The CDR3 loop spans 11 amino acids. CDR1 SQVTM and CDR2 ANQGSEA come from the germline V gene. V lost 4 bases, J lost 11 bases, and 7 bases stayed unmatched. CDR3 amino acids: CSVARQGRYTF. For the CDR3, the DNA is TGCAGCGTTGCCCGACAGGGCCGTTACACCTTC.

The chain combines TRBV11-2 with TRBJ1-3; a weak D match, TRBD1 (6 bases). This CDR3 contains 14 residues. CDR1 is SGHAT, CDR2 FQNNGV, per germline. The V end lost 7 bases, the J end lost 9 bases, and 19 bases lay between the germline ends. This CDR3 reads CASIYMGRGATIYF. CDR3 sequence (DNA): TGTGCCAGCATCTACATGGGACGGGGGGCCACCATATATTTT.

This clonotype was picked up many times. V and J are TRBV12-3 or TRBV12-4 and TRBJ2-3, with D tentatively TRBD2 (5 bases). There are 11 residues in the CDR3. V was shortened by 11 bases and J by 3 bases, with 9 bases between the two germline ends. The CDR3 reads CAAGGTDTQYF. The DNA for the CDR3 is TGTGCCGCCGGAGGAACAGATACGCAGTATTTT.